This T cell receptor beta chain originates from a study of Ad26.COV2.S vaccination and SARS-CoV-2 variants. Findings and limits, study-wide: Participants in the vaccine arm had higher spike-specific TCR breadth; placebo recipients had lower. It was reported that spike-specific CD8+ and CD4+ T cell responses were substantially broad after vaccination.

Concerning this clone itself: Its specificity is not known.

Data came from immunoSEQ multiplex PCR; TCRdb stores just in-frame clones and leaves some out. The sample holds approximately 140,000 clones, about nine tenths seen once. This material consisted of peripheral blood, taken after recovery from COVID-19. The receptor was derived from a human donor who had recovered from COVID-19.

The CDR3: CASSQEGPGNYEQYF. The CDR3 DNA follows: TGTGCCAGCAGCCAAGAGGGCCCCGGTAACTACGAGCAGTACTTC. The rearrangement joins TRBV3-1 (or the pseudogene TRBV3-2) to TRBJ2-7; D unresolved. Germline V lookup: CDR1 LGHDT, CDR2 YNNKEL (reference sequence). V lost 0 bases to trimming and J lost 3 bases, with 12 bases between them. CDR3 length: 15 amino acids.